This TCR beta chain was profiled in a study of T cells in Graves' hyperthyroidism and ophthalmopathy. Study-wide background: Peripheral blood specimens were obtained at initial diagnosis, prior to any treatment.

Trimming removed 0 bases at V and 6 bases at J, with 11 bases between. The CDR3 sequence is 14 residues long. Germline CDR1 is SGHRS and CDR2 is YFSETQ. Researchers took RNA transcripts and amplified the TCR beta CDR3 regions from them. The TCR CDR3 first-round RT-PCR relied on the HTBI primer set. Each CDR3 protein is one row after TCRdb ran MiXCR on the multiplex PCR reads. The sample includes 300,000 to 500,000 distinct CDR3 sequences, around an eighth of them seen just once. This chain joins TRBV5-1 and TRBJ2-3, with a tentative D call TRBD2 (6 bases). This clonotype was sampled from a man aged 45 to 65 with Graves' ophthalmopathy. The sequenced material came from blood. In DNA, the CDR3 is TGCGCCAGCAGCTTGGGAGGGACTGGCGATACGCAGTATTTT. It encodes CASSLGGTGDTQYF.